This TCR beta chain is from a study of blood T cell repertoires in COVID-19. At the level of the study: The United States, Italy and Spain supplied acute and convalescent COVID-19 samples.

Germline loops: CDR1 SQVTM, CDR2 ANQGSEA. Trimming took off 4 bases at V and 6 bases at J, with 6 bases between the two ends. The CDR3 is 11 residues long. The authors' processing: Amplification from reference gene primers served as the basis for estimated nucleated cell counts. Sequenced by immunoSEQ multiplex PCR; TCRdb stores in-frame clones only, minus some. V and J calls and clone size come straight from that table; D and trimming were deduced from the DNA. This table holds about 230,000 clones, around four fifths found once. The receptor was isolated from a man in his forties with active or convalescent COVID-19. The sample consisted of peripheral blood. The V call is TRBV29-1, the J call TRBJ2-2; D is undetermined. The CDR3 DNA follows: TGCAGCGTTGTGGTAGCCGGGGAGCTGTTTTTT. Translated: CSVVVAGELFF.